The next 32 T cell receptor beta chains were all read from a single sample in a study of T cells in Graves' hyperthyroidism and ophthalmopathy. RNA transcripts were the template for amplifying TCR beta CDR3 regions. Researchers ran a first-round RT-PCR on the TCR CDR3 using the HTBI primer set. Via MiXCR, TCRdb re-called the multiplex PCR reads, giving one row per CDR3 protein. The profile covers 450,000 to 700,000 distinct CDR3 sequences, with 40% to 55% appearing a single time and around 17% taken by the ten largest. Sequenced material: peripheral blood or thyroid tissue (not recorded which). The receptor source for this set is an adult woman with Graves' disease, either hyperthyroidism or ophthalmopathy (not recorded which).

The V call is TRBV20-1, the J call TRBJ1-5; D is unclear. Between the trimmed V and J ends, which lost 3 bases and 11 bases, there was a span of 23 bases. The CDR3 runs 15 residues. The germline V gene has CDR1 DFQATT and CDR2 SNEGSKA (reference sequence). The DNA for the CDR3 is TGCAGTGCTAGTAGCGCAGAGGCCACCAGGTTAACCCAGCATTTT. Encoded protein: CSASSAEATRLTQHF.

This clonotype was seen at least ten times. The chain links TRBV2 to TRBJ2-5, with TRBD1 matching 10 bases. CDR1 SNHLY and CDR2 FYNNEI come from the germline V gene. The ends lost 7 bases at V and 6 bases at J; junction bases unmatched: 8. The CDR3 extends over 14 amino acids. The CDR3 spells CASMDRGNEKTQYF. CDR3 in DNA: TGTGCCAGCATGGACAGGGGGAATGAAAAGACCCAGTACTTC.

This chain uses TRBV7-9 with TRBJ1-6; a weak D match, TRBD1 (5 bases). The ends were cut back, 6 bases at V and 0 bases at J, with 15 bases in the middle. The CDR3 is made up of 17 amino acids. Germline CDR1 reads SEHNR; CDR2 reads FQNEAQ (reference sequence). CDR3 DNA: TGTGCCAGCAGACGCGGGGCAGGGAGCTCCTATAATTCACCCCTCCACTTT. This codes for CASRRGAGSSYNSPLHF.

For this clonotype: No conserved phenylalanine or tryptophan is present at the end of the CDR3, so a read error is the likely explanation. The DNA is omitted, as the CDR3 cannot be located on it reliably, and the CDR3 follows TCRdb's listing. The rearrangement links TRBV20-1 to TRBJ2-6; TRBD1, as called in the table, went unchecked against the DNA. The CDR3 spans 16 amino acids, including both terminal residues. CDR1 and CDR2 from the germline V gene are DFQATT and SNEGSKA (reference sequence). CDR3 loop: CSATGQGLSGANVLVL.

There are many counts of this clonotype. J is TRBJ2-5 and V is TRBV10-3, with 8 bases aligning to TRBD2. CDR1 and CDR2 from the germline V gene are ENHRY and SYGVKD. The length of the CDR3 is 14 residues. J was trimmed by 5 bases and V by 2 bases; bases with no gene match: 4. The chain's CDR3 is CAISESGSDETQYF. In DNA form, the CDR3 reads TGTGCCATCAGTGAGAGCGGGAGTGACGAGACCCAGTACTTC.

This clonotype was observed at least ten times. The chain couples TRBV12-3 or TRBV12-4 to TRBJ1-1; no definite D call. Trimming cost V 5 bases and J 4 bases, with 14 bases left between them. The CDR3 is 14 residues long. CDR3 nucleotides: TGTGCCAGCAGTGGGGTAGGGTTTAGCACTGAAGCTTTCTTT. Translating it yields CASSGVGFSTEAFF.

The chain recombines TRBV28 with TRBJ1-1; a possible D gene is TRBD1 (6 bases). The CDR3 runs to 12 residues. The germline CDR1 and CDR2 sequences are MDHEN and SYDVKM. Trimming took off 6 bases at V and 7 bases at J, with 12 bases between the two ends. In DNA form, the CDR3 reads TGTGCCAGCAGCACAGGGTTCAGTGAAGCTTTCTTT. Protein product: CASSTGFSEAFF.

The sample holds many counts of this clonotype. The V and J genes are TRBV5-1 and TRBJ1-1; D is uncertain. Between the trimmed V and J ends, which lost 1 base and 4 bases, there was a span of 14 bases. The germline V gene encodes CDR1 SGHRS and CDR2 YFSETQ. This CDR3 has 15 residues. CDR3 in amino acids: CASSLQSGSSTEAFF. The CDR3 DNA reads TGCGCCAGCAGCTTGCAATCCGGCTCGAGCACTGAAGCTTTCTTT.

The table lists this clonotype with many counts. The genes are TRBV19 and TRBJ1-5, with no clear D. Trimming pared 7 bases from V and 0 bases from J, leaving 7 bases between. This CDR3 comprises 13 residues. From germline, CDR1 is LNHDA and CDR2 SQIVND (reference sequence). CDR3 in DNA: TGTGCCAGTACCCGACATAGCAATCAGCCCCAGCATTTT. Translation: CASTRHSNQPQHF.

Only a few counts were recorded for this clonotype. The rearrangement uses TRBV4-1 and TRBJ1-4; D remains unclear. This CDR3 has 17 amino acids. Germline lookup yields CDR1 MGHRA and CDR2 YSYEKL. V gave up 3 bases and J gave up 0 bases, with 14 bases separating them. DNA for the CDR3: TGCGCCAGCAGCCACCCCCGGACGTTTGCAACTAATGAAAAACTGTTTTTT. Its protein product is CASSHPRTFATNEKLFF.

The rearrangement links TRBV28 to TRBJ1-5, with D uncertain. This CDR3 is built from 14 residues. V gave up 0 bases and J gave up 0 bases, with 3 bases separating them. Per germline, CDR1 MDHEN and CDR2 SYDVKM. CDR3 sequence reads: CASSLWYSNQPQHF. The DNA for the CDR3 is TGTGCCAGCAGTTTATGGTATAGCAATCAGCCCCAGCATTTT.

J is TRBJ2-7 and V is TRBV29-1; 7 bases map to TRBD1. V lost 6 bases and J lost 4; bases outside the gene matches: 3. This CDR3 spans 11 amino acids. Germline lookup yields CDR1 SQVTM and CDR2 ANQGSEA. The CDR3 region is CSVKGAYEQYF. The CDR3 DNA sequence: TGCAGCGTAAAGGGGGCTTACGAGCAGTACTTC.

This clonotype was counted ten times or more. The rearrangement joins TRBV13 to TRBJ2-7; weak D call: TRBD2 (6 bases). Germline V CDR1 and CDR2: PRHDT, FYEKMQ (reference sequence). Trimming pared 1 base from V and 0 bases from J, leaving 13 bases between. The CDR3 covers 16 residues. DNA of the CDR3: TGTGCCAGCAGCTTAGCTCAGCGGGCGATCTCCTACGAGCAGTACTTC. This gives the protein CASSLAQRAISYEQYF.

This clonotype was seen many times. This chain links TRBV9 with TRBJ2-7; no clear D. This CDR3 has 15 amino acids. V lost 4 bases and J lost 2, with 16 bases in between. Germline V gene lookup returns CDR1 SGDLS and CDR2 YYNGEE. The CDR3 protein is CASSSQSASPYEQYF. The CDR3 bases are TGTGCCAGCAGCTCTCAAAGTGCGTCCCCCTACGAGCAGTACTTC.

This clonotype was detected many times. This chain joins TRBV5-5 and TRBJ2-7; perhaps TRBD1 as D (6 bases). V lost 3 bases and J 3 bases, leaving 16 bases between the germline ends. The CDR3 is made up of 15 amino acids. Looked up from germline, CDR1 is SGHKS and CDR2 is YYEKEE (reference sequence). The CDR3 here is CASSSETGNFYEQYF. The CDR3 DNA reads TGTGCCAGCAGCTCAGAGACAGGAAATTTCTACGAGCAGTACTTC.

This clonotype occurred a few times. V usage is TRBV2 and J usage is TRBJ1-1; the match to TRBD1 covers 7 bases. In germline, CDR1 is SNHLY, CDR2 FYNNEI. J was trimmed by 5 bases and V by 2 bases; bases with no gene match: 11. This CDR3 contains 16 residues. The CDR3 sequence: CASSELGQPFLTEAFF. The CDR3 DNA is TGTGCCAGCAGTGAATTGGGACAGCCTTTTCTAACTGAAGCTTTCTTT.

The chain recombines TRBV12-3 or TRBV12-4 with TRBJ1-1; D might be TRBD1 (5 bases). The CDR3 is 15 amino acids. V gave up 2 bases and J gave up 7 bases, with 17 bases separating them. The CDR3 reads CASSLKRGWGDEAFF. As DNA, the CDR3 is TGTGCCAGCAGTTTAAAGCGAGGGTGGGGGGATGAAGCTTTCTTT.

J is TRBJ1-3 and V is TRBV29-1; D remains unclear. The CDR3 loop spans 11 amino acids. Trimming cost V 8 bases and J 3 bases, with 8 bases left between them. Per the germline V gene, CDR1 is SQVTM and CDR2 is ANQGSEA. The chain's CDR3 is CSLGRGNTIYF. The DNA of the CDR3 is TGCAGCTTAGGACGTGGAAACACCATATATTTT.

CDR3 amino acids: CRVTQETQYF. CDR3 in DNA: TGCAGGGTAACCCAAGAGACCCAGTACTTC. The rearrangement uses TRBV29-1 and TRBJ2-5; D gene unclear. The CDR3 consists of 10 residues. In germline, CDR1 is SQVTM, CDR2 ANQGSEA.

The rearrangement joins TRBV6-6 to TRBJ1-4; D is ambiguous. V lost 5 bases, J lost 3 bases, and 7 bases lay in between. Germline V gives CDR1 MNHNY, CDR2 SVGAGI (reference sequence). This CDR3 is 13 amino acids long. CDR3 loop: CASSDRANEKLFF. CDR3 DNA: TGTGCCAGCAGTGACCGGGCTAATGAAAAACTGTTTTTT.

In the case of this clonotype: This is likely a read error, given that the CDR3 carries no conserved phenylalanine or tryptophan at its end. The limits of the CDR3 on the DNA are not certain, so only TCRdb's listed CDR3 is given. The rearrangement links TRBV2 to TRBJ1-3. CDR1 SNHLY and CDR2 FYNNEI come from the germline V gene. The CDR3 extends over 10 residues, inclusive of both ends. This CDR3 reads CASSEMDISS.

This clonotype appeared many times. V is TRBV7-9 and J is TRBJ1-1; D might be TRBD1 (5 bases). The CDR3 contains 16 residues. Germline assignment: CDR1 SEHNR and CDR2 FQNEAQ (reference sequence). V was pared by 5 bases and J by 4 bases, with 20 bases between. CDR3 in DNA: TGTGCCAGCAGCACCAAGGGCGGCCGGGGGGGCACTGAAGCTTTCTTT. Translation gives CASSTKGGRGGTEAFF.

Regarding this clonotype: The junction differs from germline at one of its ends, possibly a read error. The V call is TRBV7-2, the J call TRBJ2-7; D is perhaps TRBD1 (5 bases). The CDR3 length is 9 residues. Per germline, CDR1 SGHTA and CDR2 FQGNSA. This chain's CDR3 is CASSYRAGF. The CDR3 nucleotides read TGTGCCAGCAGCTACCGGGCAGGGTTC.

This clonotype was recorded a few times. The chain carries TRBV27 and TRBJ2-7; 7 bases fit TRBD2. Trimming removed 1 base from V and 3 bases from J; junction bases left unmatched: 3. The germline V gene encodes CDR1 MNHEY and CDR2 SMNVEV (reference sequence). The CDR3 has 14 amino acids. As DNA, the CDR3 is TGTGCCAGCAGTTTATTTCCTAGCGGCTACGAGCAGTACTTC. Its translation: CASSLFPSGYEQYF.

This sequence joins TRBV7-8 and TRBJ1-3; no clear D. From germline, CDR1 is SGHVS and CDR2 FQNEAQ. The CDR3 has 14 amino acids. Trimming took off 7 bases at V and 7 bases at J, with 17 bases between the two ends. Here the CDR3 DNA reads TGTGCCAGCATCCAGACACGTCTTATGAACACCATATATTTT. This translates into CASIQTRLMNTIYF.

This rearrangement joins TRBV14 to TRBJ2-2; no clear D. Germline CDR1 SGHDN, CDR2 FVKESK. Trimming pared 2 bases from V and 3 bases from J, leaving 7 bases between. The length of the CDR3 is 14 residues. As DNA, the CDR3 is TGTGCCAGCAGCCAAAGGGTTGACACCGGGGAGCTGTTTTTT. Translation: CASSQRVDTGELFF.

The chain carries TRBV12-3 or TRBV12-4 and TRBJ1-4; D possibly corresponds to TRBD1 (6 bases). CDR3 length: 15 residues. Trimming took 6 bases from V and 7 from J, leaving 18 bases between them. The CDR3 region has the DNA TGTGCCAGCAGCCCGAGCCGGGGGCGGGGTGAAAAACTGTTTTTT. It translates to CASSPSRGRGEKLFF.

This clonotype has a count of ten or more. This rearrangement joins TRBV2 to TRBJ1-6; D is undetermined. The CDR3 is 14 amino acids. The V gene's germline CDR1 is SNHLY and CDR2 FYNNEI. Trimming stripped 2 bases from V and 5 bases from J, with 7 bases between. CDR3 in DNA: TGTGCCAGCAGTGAACAGGAAAATAATTCACCCCTCCACTTT. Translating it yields CASSEQENNSPLHF.

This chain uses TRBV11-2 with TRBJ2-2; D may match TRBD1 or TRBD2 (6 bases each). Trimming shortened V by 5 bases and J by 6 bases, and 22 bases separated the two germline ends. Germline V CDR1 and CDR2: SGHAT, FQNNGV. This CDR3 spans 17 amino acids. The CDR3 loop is CASSPRRGAVGSGELFF. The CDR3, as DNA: TGTGCCAGCAGCCCTAGGAGGGGGGCAGTTGGTTCCGGGGAGCTGTTTTTT.

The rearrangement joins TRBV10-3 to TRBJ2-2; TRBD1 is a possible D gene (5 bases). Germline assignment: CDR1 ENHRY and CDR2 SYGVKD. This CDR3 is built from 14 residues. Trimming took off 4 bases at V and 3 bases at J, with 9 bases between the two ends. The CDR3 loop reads CAISGGADTGELFF. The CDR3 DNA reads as TGTGCCATCAGTGGGGGCGCGGACACCGGGGAGCTGTTTTTT.

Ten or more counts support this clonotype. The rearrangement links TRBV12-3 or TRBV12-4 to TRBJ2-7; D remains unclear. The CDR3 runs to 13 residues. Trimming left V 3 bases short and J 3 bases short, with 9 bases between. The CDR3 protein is CASSLGWDYEQYF. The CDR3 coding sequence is TGTGCCAGCAGTTTGGGGTGGGACTACGAGCAGTACTTC.

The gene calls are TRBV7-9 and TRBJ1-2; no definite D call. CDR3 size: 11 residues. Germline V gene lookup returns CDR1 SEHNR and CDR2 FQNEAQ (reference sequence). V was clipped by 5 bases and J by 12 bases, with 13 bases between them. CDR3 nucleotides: TGTGCCAGCAGCGCAGGCGATCGAAACACCTTC. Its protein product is CASSAGDRNTF.